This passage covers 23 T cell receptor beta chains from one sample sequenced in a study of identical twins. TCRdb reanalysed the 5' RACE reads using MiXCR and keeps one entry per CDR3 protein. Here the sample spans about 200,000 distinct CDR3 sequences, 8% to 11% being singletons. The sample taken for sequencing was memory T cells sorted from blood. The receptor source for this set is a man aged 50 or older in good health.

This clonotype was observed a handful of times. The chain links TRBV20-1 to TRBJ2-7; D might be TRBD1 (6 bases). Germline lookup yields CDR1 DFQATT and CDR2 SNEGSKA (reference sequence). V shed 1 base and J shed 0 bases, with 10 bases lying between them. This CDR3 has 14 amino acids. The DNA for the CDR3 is TGCAGTGCTAGAGGGACAGTATTCTCCTACGAGCAGTACTTC. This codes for CSARGTVFSYEQYF.

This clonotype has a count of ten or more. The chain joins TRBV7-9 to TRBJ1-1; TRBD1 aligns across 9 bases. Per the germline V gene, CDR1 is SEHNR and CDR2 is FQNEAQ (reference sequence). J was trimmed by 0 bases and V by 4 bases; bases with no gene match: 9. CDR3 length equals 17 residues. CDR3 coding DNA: TGTGCCAGCAGCTCCCCTCCCGGGACAGGGATGAACACTGAAGCTTTCTTT. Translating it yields CASSSPPGTGMNTEAFF. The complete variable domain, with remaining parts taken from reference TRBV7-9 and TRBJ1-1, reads DTGVSQNPRHKITKRGQNVTFRCDPISEHNRLYWYRQTLGQGPEFLTYFQNEAQLEKSRLLSDRFSAERPKGSFSTLEIQRTEQGDSAMYLCASSSPPGTGMNTEAFFGQGTRLTVV.

The CDR3 DNA sequence: TGTGCCAGCAGTACAGGGTCTGAAGCTTTCTTT. Amino acid sequence: CASSTGSEAFF. The genes are TRBV2 and TRBJ1-1, with D possibly matching TRBD1 (6 bases). Germline V CDR1 and CDR2: SNHLY, FYNNEI. This CDR3 has 11 amino acids. Between the trimmed V and J ends, which lost 5 bases and 6 bases, there was a span of 7 bases. Variable domain in full (rest from reference TRBV2 and TRBJ1-1): EPEVTQTPSHQVTQMGQEVILRCVPISNHLYFYWYRQILGQKVEFLVSFYNNEISEKSEIFDDQFSVERPDGSNFTLKIRSTKLEDSAMYFCASSTGSEAFFGQGTRLTVV.

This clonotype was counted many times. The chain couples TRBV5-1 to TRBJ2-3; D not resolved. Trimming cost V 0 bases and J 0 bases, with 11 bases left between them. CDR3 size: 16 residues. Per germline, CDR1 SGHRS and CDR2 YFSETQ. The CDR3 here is CASSLGNGPSTDTQYF. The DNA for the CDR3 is TGCGCCAGCAGCTTGGGGAACGGACCGAGCACAGATACGCAGTATTTT.

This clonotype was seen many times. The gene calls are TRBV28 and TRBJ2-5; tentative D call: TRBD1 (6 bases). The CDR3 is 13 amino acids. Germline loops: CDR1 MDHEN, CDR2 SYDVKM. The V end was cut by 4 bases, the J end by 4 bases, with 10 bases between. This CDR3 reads CASSWGRGETQYF. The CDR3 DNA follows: TGTGCCAGCAGTTGGGGGCGCGGAGAGACCCAGTACTTC.

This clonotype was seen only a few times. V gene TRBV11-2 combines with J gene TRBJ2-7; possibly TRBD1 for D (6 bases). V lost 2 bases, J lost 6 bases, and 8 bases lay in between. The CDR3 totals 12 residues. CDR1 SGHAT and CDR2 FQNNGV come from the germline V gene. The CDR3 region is CASSLTGLEQYF. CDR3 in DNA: TGTGCCAGCAGCTTAACAGGGCTCGAGCAGTACTTC. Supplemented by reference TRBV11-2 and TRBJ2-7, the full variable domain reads EAGVAQSPRYKIIEKRQSVAFWCNPISGHATLYWYQQILGQGPKLLIQFQNNGVVDDSQLPKDRFSAERLKGVDSTLKIQPAKLEDSAVYLCASSLTGLEQYFGPGTRLTVT.

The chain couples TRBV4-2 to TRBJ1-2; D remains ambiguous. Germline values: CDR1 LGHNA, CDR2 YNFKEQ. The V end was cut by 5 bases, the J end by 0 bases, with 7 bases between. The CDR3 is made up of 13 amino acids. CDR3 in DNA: TGTGCCAGCAGCGCTAGTGCTAACTATGGCTACACCTTC. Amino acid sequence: CASSASANYGYTF.

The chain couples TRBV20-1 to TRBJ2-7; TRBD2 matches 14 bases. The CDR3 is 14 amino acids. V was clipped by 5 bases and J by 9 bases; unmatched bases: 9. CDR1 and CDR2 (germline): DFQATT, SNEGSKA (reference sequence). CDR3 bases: TGCAGTGCTGAGCCGGGACTAGCGGGAGTTGGGCAGTACTTC. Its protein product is CSAEPGLAGVGQYF.

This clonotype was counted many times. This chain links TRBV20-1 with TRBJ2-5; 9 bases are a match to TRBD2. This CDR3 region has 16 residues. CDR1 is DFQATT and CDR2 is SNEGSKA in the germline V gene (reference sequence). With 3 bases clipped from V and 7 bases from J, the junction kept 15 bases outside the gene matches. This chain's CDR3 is CSASGEASGNRGTQYF. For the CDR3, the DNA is TGCAGTGCTAGCGGAGAGGCTAGCGGGAACCGAGGGACCCAGTACTTC.

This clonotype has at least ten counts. The CDR3 bases are TGTGCCAGCAGCTTAGATCGGGGGGCGCAAGCTTTCTTT. Residues: CASSLDRGAQAFF. The rearrangement joins TRBV11-2 to TRBJ1-1, with TRBD1 as a possible D gene (6 bases). V shed 0 bases and J shed 9 bases, with 11 bases lying between them. Per the germline V gene, CDR1 is SGHAT and CDR2 is FQNNGV. This CDR3 has 13 residues.

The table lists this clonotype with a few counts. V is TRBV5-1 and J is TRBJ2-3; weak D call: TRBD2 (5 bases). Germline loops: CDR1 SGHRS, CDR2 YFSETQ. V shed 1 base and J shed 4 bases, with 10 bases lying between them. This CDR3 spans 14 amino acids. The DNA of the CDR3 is TGCGCCAGCAGCTTGAAAGGGAGCGCAGATACGCAGTATTTT. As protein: CASSLKGSADTQYF.

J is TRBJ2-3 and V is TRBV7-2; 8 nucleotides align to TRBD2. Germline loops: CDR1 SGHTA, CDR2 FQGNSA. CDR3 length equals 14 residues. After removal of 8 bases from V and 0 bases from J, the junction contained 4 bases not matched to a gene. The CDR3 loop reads CASQIAGSTDTQYF. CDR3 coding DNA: TGTGCCAGCCAAATAGCGGGGAGCACAGATACGCAGTATTTT.

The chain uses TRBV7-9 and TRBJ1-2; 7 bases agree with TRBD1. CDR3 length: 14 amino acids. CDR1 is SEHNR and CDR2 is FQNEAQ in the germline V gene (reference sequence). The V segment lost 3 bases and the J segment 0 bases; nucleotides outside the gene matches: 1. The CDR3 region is CASSLTGSNYGYTF. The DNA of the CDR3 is TGTGCCAGCAGCTTGACAGGGTCTAACTATGGCTACACCTTC.

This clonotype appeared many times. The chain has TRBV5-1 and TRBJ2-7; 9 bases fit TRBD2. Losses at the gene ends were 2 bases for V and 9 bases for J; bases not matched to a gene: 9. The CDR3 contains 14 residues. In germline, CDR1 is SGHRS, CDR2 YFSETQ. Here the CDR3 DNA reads TGCGCCAGCAGCTTCCAGGACCCTAGCGGGGTGCAGTACTTC. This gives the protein CASSFQDPSGVQYF.

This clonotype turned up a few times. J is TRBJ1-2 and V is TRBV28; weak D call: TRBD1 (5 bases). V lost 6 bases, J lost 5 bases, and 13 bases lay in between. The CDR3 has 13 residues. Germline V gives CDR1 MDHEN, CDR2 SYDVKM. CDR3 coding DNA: TGTGCCAGCAGCGGGACCCGCGGGTATGGCTACACCTTC. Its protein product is CASSGTRGYGYTF.

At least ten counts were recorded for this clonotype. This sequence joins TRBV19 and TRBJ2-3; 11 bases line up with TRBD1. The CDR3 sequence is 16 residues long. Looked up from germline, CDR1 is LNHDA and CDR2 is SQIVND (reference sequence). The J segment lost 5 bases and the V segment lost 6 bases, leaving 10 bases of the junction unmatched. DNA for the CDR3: TGTGCCAGTAGGCGGGACAGGGGGATTGGCAGAGATACGCAGTATTTT. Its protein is CASRRDRGIGRDTQYF.

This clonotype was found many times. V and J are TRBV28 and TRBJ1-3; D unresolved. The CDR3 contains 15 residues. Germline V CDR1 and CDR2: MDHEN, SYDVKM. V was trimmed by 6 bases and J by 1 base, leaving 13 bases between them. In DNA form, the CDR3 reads TGTGCCAGCAGCCCTCCGCGTATTTCTGGAAACACCATATATTTT. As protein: CASSPPRISGNTIYF. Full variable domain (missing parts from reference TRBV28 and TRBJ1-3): DVKVTQSSRYLVKRTGEKVFLECVQDMDHENMFWYRQDPGLGLRLIYFSYDVKMKEKGDIPEGYSVSREKKERFSLILESASTNQTSMYLCASSPPRISGNTIYFGEGSWLTVV.

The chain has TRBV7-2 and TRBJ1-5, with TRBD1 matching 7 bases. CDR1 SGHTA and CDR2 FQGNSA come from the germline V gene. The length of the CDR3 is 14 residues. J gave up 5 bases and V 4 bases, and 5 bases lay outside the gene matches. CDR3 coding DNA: TGTGCCAGCAGCTCGGAGGGGGCATATCAGCCCCAGCATTTT. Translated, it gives CASSSEGAYQPQHF.

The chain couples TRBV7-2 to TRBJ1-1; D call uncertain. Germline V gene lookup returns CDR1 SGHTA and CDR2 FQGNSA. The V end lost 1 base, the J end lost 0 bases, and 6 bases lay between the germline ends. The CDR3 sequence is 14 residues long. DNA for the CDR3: TGTGCCAGCAGCTTAGGAGCGATGAACACTGAAGCTTTCTTT. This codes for CASSLGAMNTEAFF.

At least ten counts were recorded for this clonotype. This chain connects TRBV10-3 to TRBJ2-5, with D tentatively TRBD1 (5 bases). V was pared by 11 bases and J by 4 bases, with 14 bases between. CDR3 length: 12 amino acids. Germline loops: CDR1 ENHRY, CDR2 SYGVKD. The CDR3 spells CAAAGLGETQYF. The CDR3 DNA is TGTGCCGCCGCAGGGCTTGGAGAGACCCAGTACTTC.

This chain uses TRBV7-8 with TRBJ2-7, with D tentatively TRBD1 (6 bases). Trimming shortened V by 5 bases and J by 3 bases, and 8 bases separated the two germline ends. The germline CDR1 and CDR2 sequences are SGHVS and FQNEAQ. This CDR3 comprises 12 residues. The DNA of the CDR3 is TGTGCCAGCAGCATCAGGGGCTACGAGCAGTACTTC. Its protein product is CASSIRGYEQYF. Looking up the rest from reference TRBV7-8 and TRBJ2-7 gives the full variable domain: GAGVSQSPRYKVAKRGQDVALRCDPISGHVSLFWYQQALGQGPEFLTYFQNEAQLDKSGLPSDRFFAERPEGSVSTLKIQRTQQEDSAVYLCASSIRGYEQYFGPGTRLTVT.

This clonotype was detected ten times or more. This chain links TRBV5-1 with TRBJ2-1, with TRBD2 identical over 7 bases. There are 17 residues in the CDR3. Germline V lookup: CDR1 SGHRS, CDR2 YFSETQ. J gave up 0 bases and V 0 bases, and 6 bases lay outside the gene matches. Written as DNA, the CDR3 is TGCGCCAGCAGCTTGGTAGCTAGCGGTGTCTCCTACAATGAGCAGTTCTTC. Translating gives CASSLVASGVSYNEQFF.

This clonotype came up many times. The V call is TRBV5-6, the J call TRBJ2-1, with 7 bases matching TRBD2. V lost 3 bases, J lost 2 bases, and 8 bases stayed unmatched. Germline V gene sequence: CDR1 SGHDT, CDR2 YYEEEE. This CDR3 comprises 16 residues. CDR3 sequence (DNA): TGTGCCAGCAGCTCCCAAGGGGAGGGGACCTACAATGAGCAGTTCTTC. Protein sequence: CASSSQGEGTYNEQFF.